One and the same sample provided the 25 T cell receptor beta chains below, sequenced in a study of blood T cells in healthy people across ages. Combining a sample-barcoded 5' primer with a J-beta primer mix, a second PCR ran for 7 to 11 cycles. TCRdb re-derived calls from the 5' RACE reads in MiXCR, one entry per CDR3 protein. The profile shows hundreds of thousands of distinct CDR3 sequences, approximately 25% of them singletons. Separately, the same data were catalogued under a study of T cells of mothers and their children.

Sequenced: blood. The origin of the receptors is a boy younger than 18 in good health.

The chain recombines TRBV7-2 with TRBJ1-6; D possibly corresponds to TRBD1 (5 bases). CDR3 length: 15 amino acids. Between the trimmed V and J ends, which lost 5 bases and 7 bases, there was a span of 15 bases. Germline CDR1 and CDR2: SGHTA and FQGNSA. The CDR3, as DNA: TGTGCCAGCAGCACCCGGACTAGGACAAATTCACCCCTCCACTTT. Encoded protein: CASSTRTRTNSPLHF.

The chain links TRBV28 to TRBJ2-5; D unclear. TRBJ2-1 matches the DNA end more closely, so the J call is doubtful. The CDR3 has 14 residues. Per the germline V gene, CDR1 is MDHEN and CDR2 is SYDVKM. The CDR3 loop reads CASSSLLMTNEQFF. The CDR3 region has the DNA TGTGCCAGCAGTTCCCTTCTGATGACCAATGAGCAGTTCTTC.

The chain has TRBV20-1 and TRBJ2-1; a weak D match, TRBD2 (6 bases). Germline lookup yields CDR1 DFQATT and CDR2 SNEGSKA (reference sequence). CDR3 size: 15 residues. Deletions cut 4 bases from V and 0 bases from J, with 13 bases between. CDR3 amino acids: CSATSGLRSYNEQFF. The CDR3 bases are TGCAGTGCTACGTCGGGACTCCGCTCCTACAATGAGCAGTTCTTC.

The CDR3 bases are TGCAGTGCCGAGGCCGGGGGGCGGAGGGAGACTGAAGCTTTCTTT. Its translation: CSAEAGGRRETEAFF. The genes are TRBV20-1 and TRBJ1-1, with D maybe TRBD1 (6 bases). Between the trimmed V and J ends, which lost 6 bases and 5 bases, there was a span of 22 bases. The CDR3 runs to 15 residues. In germline, CDR1 is DFQATT, CDR2 SNEGSKA (reference sequence).

The chain uses TRBV19 and TRBJ1-2; possibly TRBD1 for D (5 bases). The CDR3 runs 15 residues. V dropped 5 bases and J dropped 6 bases, with 19 bases sitting between them. Looked up from germline, CDR1 is LNHDA and CDR2 is SQIVND (reference sequence). The CDR3 sequence: CASSSRGLSRDGYTF. The CDR3, as DNA: TGTGCCAGTAGTTCGCGAGGACTCAGCAGGGATGGCTACACCTTC.

In its sample, this clonotype was seen a few times. The chain employs TRBV5-4 and TRBJ2-1, with D possibly being TRBD1 or TRBD2 (6 bases each). The CDR3 sequence is 13 residues long. Per germline, CDR1 SGHNT and CDR2 YYREEE (reference sequence). V was trimmed by 2 bases and J by 10 bases, leaving 13 bases between them. The CDR3 here is CASSLQGGLEQFF. CDR3 bases: TGTGCCAGCAGCTTACAGGGAGGCCTAGAGCAGTTCTTC.

The chain uses TRBV4-1 and TRBJ2-7; 9 bases are shared with TRBD1. Germline V gene sequence: CDR1 MGHRA, CDR2 YSYEKL. Unmatched junction bases numbered 7, after V lost 1 base and J lost 3 bases. The CDR3 spans 16 residues. CDR3: CASSQGPLGQGYEQYF. CDR3 in DNA: TGCGCCAGCAGCCAAGGGCCTTTGGGACAGGGCTACGAGCAGTACTTC.

The table lists this clonotype with many counts. The chain joins TRBV7-8 to TRBJ2-5; 9 nucleotides align to TRBD2. The J segment lost 2 bases and the V segment lost 2 bases, leaving 3 bases of the junction unmatched. The CDR3 is made up of 15 amino acids. Germline CDR1 and CDR2: SGHVS and FQNEAQ. As DNA, the CDR3 is TGTGCCAGCAGCTTATACAGCGGGGGGCAAGAGACCCAGTACTTC. Translated, it gives CASSLYSGGQETQYF.

The table lists this clonotype with a few counts. The rearrangement uses TRBV10-3 and TRBJ1-3, with D unresolved. CDR1 ENHRY and CDR2 SYGVKD come from the germline V gene. Trimming took 3 bases from V and 0 from J, leaving 6 bases between them. The CDR3 totals 14 residues. CDR3 sequence reads: CAISDSISGNTIYF. For the CDR3, the DNA is TGTGCCATCAGTGACAGTATCTCTGGAAACACCATATATTTT.

The chain recombines TRBV5-5 with TRBJ2-3; TRBD1 or TRBD2 may be the D gene (5 bases each). Germline loops: CDR1 SGHKS, CDR2 YYEKEE (reference sequence). V was trimmed by 5 bases and J by 2 bases, leaving 18 bases between them. There are 16 residues in the CDR3. CDR3 DNA sequence: TGTGCCAGCAGTCCTTTTGTGGGACCGAACACAGATACGCAGTATTTT. Encoded protein: CASSPFVGPNTDTQYF.

V is TRBV15 and J is TRBJ2-6; D is unclear. The CDR3 totals 15 residues. The V end lost 5 bases, the J end lost 0 bases, and 8 bases lay between the germline ends. The germline gives CDR1 LNHNV, CDR2 YYDKDF (reference sequence). The CDR3, as DNA: TGTGCCACCAGCTCACGTAACTCTGGGGCCAACGTCCTGACTTTC. Protein: CATSSRNSGANVLTF.

This clonotype was detected a few times. This chain links TRBV15 with TRBJ2-3, with D perhaps matching TRBD2 (6 bases). CDR3 size: 15 residues. Germline V gives CDR1 LNHNV, CDR2 YYDKDF (reference sequence). The V end was cut by 0 bases, the J end by 3 bases, with 10 bases between. For the CDR3, the DNA is TGTGCCACCAGCAGAGAGCGCGGGGCAACAGATACGCAGTATTTT. It translates to CATSRERGATDTQYF.

V gene TRBV6-2 or TRBV6-3 combines with J gene TRBJ2-4; D gene unclear. V lost 10 bases to trimming and J lost 0 bases, with 16 bases between them. This CDR3 is built from 15 residues. In germline, CDR1 is MNHEY, CDR2 SVGEGT. CDR3 loop: CATPGPDVAKNIQYF. CDR3 nucleotides: TGTGCCACCCCTGGGCCAGATGTAGCCAAAAACATTCAGTACTTC.

The chain uses TRBV5-1 and TRBJ2-5; D gene uncertain. V gave up 3 bases and J gave up 4 bases, with 13 bases separating them. The germline V gene has CDR1 SGHRS and CDR2 YFSETQ. The CDR3 sequence is 14 residues long. CDR3 protein: CASSWAEPSETQYF. The CDR3 DNA sequence: TGCGCCAGCAGCTGGGCCGAACCTTCAGAGACCCAGTACTTC.

The CDR3 sequence: CASSPLPRGVTGNTIYF. As DNA, the CDR3 is TGTGCCAGCAGCCCGCTTCCTCGTGGGGTTACTGGAAACACCATATATTTT. The chain has TRBV3-1 and TRBJ1-3; D is uncertain. The V and J ends lost 4 bases and 2 bases respectively, with 18 bases between them. Germline values: CDR1 LGHDT, CDR2 YNNKEL (reference sequence). The CDR3 runs 17 residues.

With regard to this clonotype: The junction departs from germline at one end; a sequencing error may be responsible. This sequence joins TRBV7-9 and TRBJ2-3; possibly TRBD1 or TRBD2 for D (5 bases each). The CDR3 has 15 residues. CDR1 is SEHNR, CDR2 FQNEAQ, per germline (reference sequence). The chain's CDR3 is CSSSISGTTSDTQYF. For the CDR3, the DNA is TGTTCCAGCAGCATATCAGGGACCACCTCCGATACGCAGTATTTT.

The chain uses TRBV25-1 and TRBJ1-2; D gene ambiguous. Trimming removed 2 bases from V and 7 bases from J, with 20 bases in between. The length of the CDR3 is 16 residues. CDR1 and CDR2 from the germline V gene are MGHDK and SYGVNS. CDR3 protein: CASSEKGLWVAGGYTF. For the CDR3, the DNA is TGTGCCAGCAGTGAAAAAGGGCTCTGGGTTGCGGGTGGCTACACCTTC.

This rearrangement joins TRBV2 to TRBJ2-1; TRBD2 is a possible D gene (5 bases). Trimming pared 7 bases from V and 2 bases from J, leaving 15 bases between. This CDR3 has 15 residues. CDR1 is SNHLY, CDR2 FYNNEI, per germline. CDR3 region: CASTSGRLTYNEQFF. For the CDR3, the DNA is TGTGCCAGCACTTCGGGCAGACTAACCTACAATGAGCAGTTCTTC.

This clonotype was seen once. This sequence joins TRBV4-1 and TRBJ2-3; 7 bases line up with TRBD2. Germline V lookup: CDR1 MGHRA, CDR2 YSYEKL. The CDR3 has 18 residues. With V trimmed by 1 base and J by 9 bases, 19 bases remained unmatched. The CDR3, as DNA: TGCGCCAGCAGCCAAGCTGTCTCTCTAGCGGACGCAGAGGGGACGCAGTATTTT. Translated: CASSQAVSLADAEGTQYF.

In its sample, this clonotype was seen many times. The chain employs TRBV6-2 or TRBV6-3 and TRBJ2-2, with TRBD2 identical over 13 bases. This CDR3 has 15 residues. With V trimmed by 5 bases and J by 6 bases, 3 bases remained unmatched. Germline V gives CDR1 MNHEY, CDR2 SVGEGT. DNA of the CDR3: TGTGCCAGCAGTCGACTAGCGGGGGGTCCCGGGGAGCTGTTTTTT. Translation: CASSRLAGGPGELFF.

The chain couples TRBV20-1 to TRBJ1-2, with D maybe TRBD1 (5 bases). Trimming shortened V by 1 base and J by 6 bases, and 12 bases separated the two germline ends. The CDR3 length is 13 residues. The germline V gene has CDR1 DFQATT and CDR2 SNEGSKA (reference sequence). CDR3 coding DNA: TGCAGTGCTAGAGGACCCACAGGACATGGCTACACCTTC. This codes for CSARGPTGHGYTF.

This clonotype showed up just once. The chain is built from TRBV2 and TRBJ2-3; possibly TRBD1 for D (5 bases). Trimming removed 2 bases at V and 2 bases at J, with 8 bases between. The CDR3 has 14 residues. Germline V CDR1 and CDR2: SNHLY, FYNNEI. As DNA, the CDR3 is TGTGCCAGCAGTGAACTGACAGCCACAGATACGCAGTATTTT. Translated, it gives CASSELTATDTQYF.

This clonotype was observed once. This chain links TRBV29-1 with TRBJ1-2; 7 nucleotides align to TRBD1. The CDR3 has 14 amino acids. J gave up 6 bases and V 6 bases, and 13 bases lay outside the gene matches. Germline V lookup: CDR1 SQVTM, CDR2 ANQGSEA. CDR3 bases: TGCAGCGTACTTAAGGGGGCGCAAATTGATGGCTACACCTTC. Translated: CSVLKGAQIDGYTF.

V gene TRBV7-8 combines with J gene TRBJ2-3, with D unclear. This CDR3 has 14 amino acids. CDR1 is SGHVS, CDR2 FQNEAQ, per germline. Trimming took off 1 base at V and 2 bases at J, with 7 bases between the two ends. CDR3 amino acids: CASSLDDPTDTQYF. The CDR3 region has the DNA TGTGCCAGCAGCTTAGATGACCCCACAGATACGCAGTATTTT.

This clonotype was recorded many times. V usage is TRBV29-1 and J usage is TRBJ2-7, with no clear D. This CDR3 region has 11 residues. Germline CDR1 SQVTM, CDR2 ANQGSEA. The V end lost 4 bases, the J end lost 4 bases, and 8 bases lay between the germline ends. The CDR3 here is CSVGQSYEQYF. For the CDR3, the DNA is TGCAGCGTTGGGCAGTCTTACGAGCAGTACTTC.